The 9 T cell receptor beta chains below all came from one sample that was sequenced in a study of CXCR3-negative and CXCR3-positive naive CD8 T cells. Study-level findings and limits: When CXCR3-positive naive cells were set against CXCR3-negative naive cells, the former had more hydrophobic TRB CDR3s.

Libraries of TRB cDNA were made by 5' RACE and carried UMIs. TCRdb re-called the 5' RACE reads and shows each CDR3 protein once, DNA omitted. The listing contains 90,000 to 100,000 distinct CDR3 sequences. These receptors' targets are unknown. Sequences were obtained from naive CXCR3+ CD8+ T cells from blood. Subset defined: CD45RO-CCR7+CD27+CD95- naive CD8+ T cells expressing CXCR3 (TNR3+). These receptors were collected from a human donor in good health. Some clones in this sample may be carry-over from other donors' samples.

The chain's CDR3 is CASSRTSGGIYNEQFF. The rearrangement joins TRBV6-6 to TRBJ2-1; TCRdb reports TRBD2, a call that lacks DNA to check it against. The CDR3 contains 16 residues. Germline loops: CDR1 MNHNY, CDR2 SVGAGI (reference sequence).

This rearrangement joins TRBV6-1 to TRBJ2-7. The V gene's germline CDR1 is MNHNS and CDR2 SASEGT. The CDR3 totals 13 residues. CDR3 amino acids: CASSEQEPYEQYF.

The J gene is TRBJ1-1, the V gene TRBV7-9. CDR3 size: 15 residues. CDR1 is SEHNR, CDR2 FQNEAQ, per germline (reference sequence). CDR3: CASSLADLENTEAFF.

The gene calls are TRBV7-9 and TRBJ2-7; the TCRdb D gene call, TRBD2, has no DNA to confirm it. Germline values: CDR1 SEHNR, CDR2 FQNEAQ (reference sequence). The CDR3 has 16 amino acids. Here the CDR3 reads CASSPRVVSRPYEQYF.

The chain is built from TRBV12-3 or TRBV12-4 and TRBJ1-4; absent DNA, TCRdb's TRBD1 call cannot be checked. The CDR3 length is 14 residues. CDR3 protein: CASRGTDGNEKLFF.

This chain connects TRBV9 to TRBJ2-1; TCRdb's D call of TRBD1 is untestable without DNA. The CDR3 covers 16 residues. The germline V gene encodes CDR1 SGDLS and CDR2 YYNGEE. The CDR3 loop is CASSAPSTGSYNEQFF.

This rearrangement joins TRBV16 to TRBJ2-2; without DNA, the TCRdb call of TRBD1 cannot be checked. The CDR3 has 13 residues. CDR1 and CDR2 from the germline V gene are KGHSY and FQNENV. CDR3 in amino acids: CASSQSQGEELFF.

The chain has TRBV6-6 and TRBJ2-3; the D call of TRBD2 rests on TCRdb alone, since no DNA is present to check it. CDR3 length: 14 amino acids. Germline assignment: CDR1 MNHNY and CDR2 SVGAGI (reference sequence). Here the CDR3 reads CASLSGRHTDTQYF.

The chain has TRBV25-1 and TRBJ2-3. The CDR3 runs 17 residues. CDR1 is MGHDK, CDR2 SYGVNS, per germline. CDR3 sequence reads: CASSDVLLGLGTDTQYF.